Presented here are 22 T cell receptor beta chains from one specimen sequenced in a study of blood T cell repertoires in COVID-19. Assay: immunoSEQ multiplex PCR; the TCRdb copy retains only in-frame clones and omits some. This table holds about 150,000 clones, 75% to 90% found once. Material: peripheral blood. All receptors come from a man older than 75 with acute or convalescent COVID-19.

The V gene is TRBV3-1 (or the pseudogene TRBV3-2), the J gene TRBJ1-6; 8 bases line up with TRBD1. The CDR3 is made up of 15 amino acids. Germline CDR1 reads LGHDT; CDR2 reads YNNKEL (reference sequence). Unmatched junction bases numbered 6, after V lost 1 base and J lost 10 bases. As DNA, the CDR3 is TGTGCCAGCAGCCAAGGACTGGACAGGGTCTCACCCCTCCACTTT. Protein sequence: CASSQGLDRVSPLHF.

The chain joins TRBV5-1 to TRBJ2-2; tentatively, D is TRBD1 (5 bases). This CDR3 is built from 16 residues. Germline V gene lookup returns CDR1 SGHRS and CDR2 YFSETQ. Trimming pared 4 bases from V and 4 bases from J, leaving 17 bases between. This CDR3 is CASSTSVGHFTGELFF. The CDR3 DNA is TGCGCCAGCAGCACCTCTGTAGGACACTTCACCGGGGAGCTGTTTTTT.

The chain uses TRBV7-8 and TRBJ2-3; TRBD2 matches 15 bases. Looked up from germline, CDR1 is SGHVS and CDR2 is FQNEAQ. V lost 4 bases, J lost 3 bases, and 8 bases stayed unmatched. The CDR3 consists of 18 residues. The CDR3 coding sequence is TGTGCCAGCAGCTCCGCACTAGGACTAGCGGGGGGGACAGATACGCAGTATTTT. Protein sequence: CASSSALGLAGGTDTQYF.

The genes are TRBV19 and TRBJ1-1; TRBD1 matches 8 bases. The junction had 5 bases not matched to a gene; V was cut back by 5 bases and J by 6 bases. There are 13 residues in the CDR3. The germline gives CDR1 LNHDA, CDR2 SQIVND (reference sequence). For the CDR3, the DNA is TGTGCCAGTAGTTCGATACAGGGGGCTGAAGCTTTCTTT. Its translation: CASSSIQGAEAFF.

The V call is TRBV11-2, the J call TRBJ2-7; D is undetermined. Germline V lookup: CDR1 SGHAT, CDR2 FQNNGV. This CDR3 has 14 residues. V shed 4 bases and J shed 2 bases, with 12 bases lying between them. The CDR3 region has the DNA TGTGCCAGCAGCTCGCCGACAAACCCCTACGAGCAGTACTTC. Its translation is CASSSPTNPYEQYF. Combining the CDR3 with reference TRBV11-2 and TRBJ2-7 gives the whole variable domain EAGVAQSPRYKIIEKRQSVAFWCNPISGHATLYWYQQILGQGPKLLIQFQNNGVVDDSQLPKDRFSAERLKGVDSTLKIQPAKLEDSAVYLCASSSPTNPYEQYFGPGTRLTVT.

The chain carries TRBV28 and TRBJ2-1; 7 bases are shared with TRBD2. The V gene's germline CDR1 is MDHEN and CDR2 SYDVKM. This CDR3 comprises 16 residues. Trimming took 6 bases from V and 0 from J; bases not matched to a gene: 8. The CDR3 DNA sequence: TGTGCCAGCAGGGGAGCGGGACCGAGCTCCTACAATGAGCAGTTCTTC. Encoded protein: CASRGAGPSSYNEQFF.

CDR3 nucleotides: TGTGCCTGGAGTGTGGACAGCCGCTATGGCTACACCTTC. It yields the protein CAWSVDSRYGYTF. The chain combines TRBV30 with TRBJ1-2; possible D gene TRBD1, 6 bases. V was pared by 0 bases and J by 4 bases, with 9 bases between. CDR1 and CDR2 from the germline V gene are GTSNPN and SVGIG (reference sequence). CDR3 size: 13 residues. Looking up the rest from reference TRBV30 and TRBJ1-2 gives the full variable domain: SQTIHQWPATLVQPVGSPLSLECTVEGTSNPNLYWYRQAAGRGLQLLFYSVGIGQISSEVPQNLSASRPQDRQFILSSKKLLLSDSGFYLCAWSVDSRYGYTFGSGTRLTVV.

This clone was detected only a few times. The chain joins TRBV3-1 (or the pseudogene TRBV3-2) to TRBJ1-5, with D unclear. The V gene lost 4 bases and the J gene lost 4 bases, with 8 bases spanning the gap. The germline gives CDR1 LGHDT, CDR2 YNNKEL (reference sequence). The CDR3 contains 13 residues. CDR3 sequence reads: CASSPNKNQPQHF. CDR3 nucleotides: TGTGCCAGCAGCCCCAACAAGAATCAGCCCCAGCATTTT.

The rearrangement uses TRBV7-9 and TRBJ2-2; a weak D match, TRBD1 (6 bases). Trimming stripped 0 bases from V and 1 base from J, with 9 bases between. The germline gives CDR1 SEHNR, CDR2 FQNEAQ (reference sequence). The CDR3 spans 16 residues. The CDR3 coding sequence is TGTGCCAGCAGCTTAGCGGCGACAGGGAACACCGGGGAGCTGTTTTTT. Amino acid sequence: CASSLAATGNTGELFF.

There are a few counts of this clone. The J gene is TRBJ2-2, the V gene TRBV23-1; 7 bases are a match to TRBD2. TRBV23-1 is filed as an ORF, its function uncertain. The CDR3 contains 16 residues. V was pared by 2 bases and J by 0 bases, with 3 bases of the junction left unmatched. In DNA form, the CDR3 reads TGCGCCAGCAGTCAAGAGCGGGGAACGAACACCGGGGAGCTGTTTTTT. Translated, it gives CASSQERGTNTGELFF.

The rearrangement joins TRBV5-1 to TRBJ2-1; TRBD1 matches 9 bases. CDR1 and CDR2 from the germline V gene are SGHRS and YFSETQ. The CDR3 is made up of 15 amino acids. Trimming removed 4 bases from V and 1 base from J; junction bases left unmatched: 3. The CDR3 sequence is CASSTGTGSYNEQFF. CDR3 DNA: TGCGCCAGCAGCACCGGGACAGGGTCCTACAATGAGCAGTTCTTC.

CDR3 sequence: CASSFPDHVTVIGQPQHF. DNA of the CDR3: TGTGCCAGCAGTTTCCCCGACCATGTGACAGTTATAGGTCAGCCCCAGCATTTT. The V call is TRBV14, the J call TRBJ1-5; possibly TRBD1 for D (5 bases). V was clipped by 6 bases and J by 6 bases, with 27 bases between them. CDR1 is SGHDN, CDR2 FVKESK, per germline. The CDR3 length is 18 residues.

This clone was counted a single time. The genes are TRBV27 and TRBJ2-1; 9 positions match TRBD1. The germline V gene encodes CDR1 MNHEY and CDR2 SMNVEV (reference sequence). The CDR3 extends over 13 amino acids. Losses at the gene ends were 3 bases for V and 11 bases for J; bases not matched to a gene: 5. The CDR3 spells CASSFGQGLQQFF. For the CDR3, the DNA is TGTGCCAGCAGTTTTGGACAGGGGCTTCAGCAGTTCTTC.

V gene TRBV5-6 combines with J gene TRBJ2-5; tentatively, D is TRBD1 (6 bases). The CDR3 extends over 15 amino acids. Looked up from germline, CDR1 is SGHDT and CDR2 is YYEEEE. V was pared by 4 bases and J by 5 bases, with 18 bases between. The CDR3 nucleotides read TGTGCCAGCAGCAAAGACACAGGGTTTGGCGAGACCCAGTACTTC. Its translation: CASSKDTGFGETQYF.

V and J are TRBV6-4 and TRBJ2-2; the match to TRBD2 covers 11 bases. After removal of 5 bases from V and 0 bases from J, the junction contained 11 bases not matched to a gene. Germline-derived CDR1 and CDR2 are MRHNA and SNTAGT. This CDR3 has 19 residues. As DNA, the CDR3 is TGTGCCAGCAGTATATATTCACTAGCGGGAGCCGCGAACACCGGGGAGCTGTTTTTT. Encoded protein: CASSIYSLAGAANTGELFF.

The chain links TRBV11-2 to TRBJ2-5, with 9 nucleotides matching TRBD2. Germline CDR1 and CDR2: SGHAT and FQNNGV. The CDR3 runs 16 residues. With 1 base clipped from V and 3 bases from J, the junction kept 6 bases outside the gene matches. The CDR3 DNA reads TGTGCCAGCAGCTTAGCAGCGGGGGGACAGAAAGAGACCCAGTACTTC. Residues: CASSLAAGGQKETQYF.

The chain couples TRBV11-2 to TRBJ2-7; 10 bases agree with TRBD1. CDR3 length equals 16 residues. Germline CDR1 SGHAT, CDR2 FQNNGV. V dropped 6 bases and J dropped 1; count of bases not matched to a gene: 9. In DNA, the CDR3 is TGTGCCAGCAGTCGCAACCGGGACAGGGGTTCCTACGAGCAGTACTTC. Translated: CASSRNRDRGSYEQYF.

CDR3: CASSLEAGIGYTF. CDR3 DNA: TGTGCCAGCAGCTTGGAGGCAGGGATCGGCTACACCTTC. The chain combines TRBV5-4 with TRBJ1-2; TRBD1 is a possible D gene (5 bases). The CDR3 covers 13 residues. The V gene lost 0 bases and the J gene lost 8 bases, with 11 bases spanning the gap. Germline CDR1 reads SGHNT; CDR2 reads YYREEE (reference sequence).

This rearrangement joins TRBV12-5 to TRBJ2-1, with 11 bases that match TRBD2. After removal of 7 bases from V and 3 bases from J, the junction contained 5 bases not matched to a gene. There are 15 residues in the CDR3. Per germline, CDR1 LGHNT and CDR2 FRNRAP. CDR3 sequence (DNA): TGTGCTAGTGCTCGGGGACTAGCGGACTACAATGAGCAGTTCTTC. It specifies CASARGLADYNEQFF.

The V gene is TRBV5-6, the J gene TRBJ2-2; D gene ambiguous. Germline lookup yields CDR1 SGHDT and CDR2 YYEEEE. The CDR3 extends over 14 amino acids. The ends were cut back, 3 bases at V and 0 bases at J, with 6 bases in the middle. The CDR3 DNA follows: TGTGCCAGCAGCTATGGAGCGAACACCGGGGAGCTGTTTTTT. As protein: CASSYGANTGELFF.

The chain combines TRBV30 with TRBJ1-2; 7 nucleotides match TRBD1. V was clipped by 4 bases and J by 4 bases; unmatched bases: 6. The V gene's germline CDR1 is GTSNPN and CDR2 SVGIG (reference sequence). This CDR3 has 13 residues. The CDR3 protein is CAWKVGTVYGYTF. In nucleotides, the CDR3 is TGTGCCTGGAAAGTCGGGACAGTCTATGGCTACACCTTC.

This clone has a single count. The J gene is TRBJ2-1, the V gene TRBV19, with 7 bases aligning to TRBD2. There are 14 residues in the CDR3. After removal of 3 bases from V and 10 bases from J, the junction contained 9 bases not matched to a gene. Germline values: CDR1 LNHDA, CDR2 SQIVND (reference sequence). CDR3 in amino acids: CASSIPPAGREQFF. CDR3 in DNA: TGTGCCAGTAGTATCCCCCCAGCGGGGCGCGAGCAGTTCTTC. Full variable domain (rest looked up from reference TRBV19 and TRBJ2-1): DGGITQSPKYLFRKEGQNVTLSCEQNLNHDAMYWYRQDPGQGLRLIYYSQIVNDFQKGDIAEGYSVSREKKESFPLTVTSAQKNPTAFYLCASSIPPAGREQFFGPGTRLTVL.